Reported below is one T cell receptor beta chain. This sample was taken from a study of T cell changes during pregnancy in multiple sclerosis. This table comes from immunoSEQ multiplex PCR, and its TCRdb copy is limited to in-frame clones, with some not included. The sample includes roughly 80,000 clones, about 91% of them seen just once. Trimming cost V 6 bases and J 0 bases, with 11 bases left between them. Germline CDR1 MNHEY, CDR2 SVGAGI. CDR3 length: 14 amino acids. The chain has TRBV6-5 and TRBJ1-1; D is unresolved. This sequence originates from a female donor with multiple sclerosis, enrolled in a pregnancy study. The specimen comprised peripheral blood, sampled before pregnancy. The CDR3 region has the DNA TGTGCCAGCAGAGCGGAGAGGGTGAACACTGAAGCTTTCTTT. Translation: CASRAERVNTEAFF.